In its sample, the clone carrying this T cell receptor (beta chain) was seen many times. Its antigen is not known. This record comes from a study of blood T cells in healthy people across ages. Then a second PCR, running about 7 to 11 cycles, was carried out with a sample-barcoded 5' primer and a J-beta primer mix. In TCRdb, the 5' RACE reads were re-called with MiXCR into one record per CDR3 protein. The sample gives around 1,000,000 distinct CDR3 sequences, approximately 25% of which show up once; about 0.69% is in the top ten. In germline, CDR1 is SQVTM, CDR2 ANQGSEA. The V and J ends lost 3 bases and 5 bases, in that order; junction bases with no gene match: 4. This CDR3 comprises 12 residues. Regarding the study as a whole: The CMV status of each donor remained undetermined, and this could have confounded shifts in expanded clonotypes.

The same specimen was also included in a second study, on T cells of mothers and their children. That paper adds: The sample comes from 8 or 9 healthy Caucasian donors: mothers and children.

The receptor's source is a girl aged 2-10 years in good health. The chain recombines TRBV29-1 with TRBJ2-7; 7 bases match TRBD1. The sequencing input was blood. The CDR3 DNA follows: TGCAGCGTTGAGGACAGGAGGCACGAGCAGTACTTC. Protein sequence: CSVEDRRHEQYF.